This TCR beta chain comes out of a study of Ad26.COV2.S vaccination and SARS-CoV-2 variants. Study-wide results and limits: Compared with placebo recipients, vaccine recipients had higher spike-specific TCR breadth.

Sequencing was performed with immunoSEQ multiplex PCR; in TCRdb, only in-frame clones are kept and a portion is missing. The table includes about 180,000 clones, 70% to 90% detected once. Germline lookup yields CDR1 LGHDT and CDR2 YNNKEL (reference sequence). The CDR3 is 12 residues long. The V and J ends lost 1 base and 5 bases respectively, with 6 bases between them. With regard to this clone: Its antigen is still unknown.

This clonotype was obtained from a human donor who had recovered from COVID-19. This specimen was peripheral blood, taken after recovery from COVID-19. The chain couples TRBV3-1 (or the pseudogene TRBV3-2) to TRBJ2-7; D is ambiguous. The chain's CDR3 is CASSQVFHEQYF. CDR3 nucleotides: TGTGCCAGCAGCCAAGTGTTCCACGAGCAGTACTTC.